A selection of T cell receptor beta chains follows, all from one sample in a study of T cell responses to AZD1222 COVID-19 vaccine. Here immunoSEQ multiplex PCR was the method, and the copy in TCRdb shows in-frame clones only, minus some. The sample holds more than 75,000 clones; roughly 90% are singletons and the top ten take roughly 24%. This sample comprised peripheral blood, obtained on day 0 of AZD1222 vaccination. These receptor sequences come from an adult in good health. The CDR3 runs from the conserved cysteine through the conserved F or W. A D gene is named only where the DNA matches it firmly.

cdr3_length v_call d_call cdr3_aa
15 TRBV6-5 TRBD1 CASSYLQGMDEKLFF
18 TRBV24-1 TRBD2 CATSDPGLAGGPVDTQYF
15 TRBV6-5 . CASRSGWADPDTQYF
15 TRBV27 TRBD1 CASRIRGPGANVLTF
15 TRBV6-2/TRBV6-3 . CASSFGPMEYEKLFF
14 TRBV15 . CATPLTGIGETQYF
16 TRBV19 . CASSAHPKDGYQPQHF
14 TRBV9 TRBD1 CASSAGQGGNEQFF
15 TRBV9 TRBD2 CASSVELAGLNEQFF
14 TRBV11-2 . CASSGVAWQETQYF
17 TRBV28 . CASSFRTLEMGNQPQHF
13 TRBV7-3 . CASSLMTLDTQYF
14 TRBV28 TRBD2 CASSLVAGKNEQFF
12 TRBV19 . CASSIGDYGYTF
15 TRBV3-1/TRBV3-2 . CASSQSAGLAYEQYF
14 TRBV10-3 TRBD2 CAIGTGGPRNEQFF
13 TRBV30 TRBD1 CAWGRGPGEKLFF
16 TRBV6-5 TRBD2 CASSYSGTSLPNEQFF
14 TRBV4-1 . CASSQTPGVGEQYF
12 TRBV9 . CASSGSLNTIYF
14 TRBV10-1 TRBD1 CASLLPGGQETQYF
13 TRBV12-3/TRBV12-4 . CASSADYPGELFF
15 TRBV19 . CASTPGQSGYNEQFF
15 TRBV3-1/TRBV3-2 TRBD1 CASSGYGTGDYGYTF
15 TRBV18 TRBD2 CASSPGAGGPDTQYF
12 TRBV7-9 . CASSLEGHEQYF
14 TRBV19 . CATRMGVEPYEQYF
13 TRBV6-5 TRBD1 CASSGQGASEQYF
16 TRBV18 . CASSPPNRERGNTIYF
19 TRBV6-4 . CASSDDSTGWSSVDNEQFF
15 TRBV23-1 TRBD1 CASSQGRQGYQPQHF
11 TRBV24-1 . CATGHTGELFF
14 TRBV27 TRBD1 CASSTYRGDYEQYF
15 TRBV6-1 TRBD1 CASSRGQGRRETQYF
14 TRBV29-1 . CSVVMKGDVYGYTF
20 TRBV19 TRBD2 CASSSRLRTSGRANTGELFF
13 TRBV11-3 . CASSLDGESIQYF
12 TRBV28 . CASSSRHEKLFF
16 TRBV6-7 TRBD1 CASYYVGTGGKYEQYF